This T cell receptor (beta chain) originates from a study of blood T cell repertoires in COVID-19. Turning to the study itself: Specimens from acute and convalescent COVID-19 originated in the United States, Italy and Spain. T cells, B-cell-depleted T cells, or PBMCs supplied cDNA or gDNA.

CDR3 length equals 13 residues. Trimming took 5 bases from V and 16 from J; bases not matched to a gene: 15. The V gene's germline CDR1 is GTSNPN and CDR2 SVGIG (reference sequence). In the authors' workflow: It was from reference gene primer amplification that nucleated cell counts were estimated. Clones were sequenced by immunoSEQ multiplex PCR, and TCRdb holds only the in-frame ones, with some missing. V and J calls plus clone size are reproduced from that table; the DNA served to infer D and trimming. Among roughly 170,000 clones listed, 85% to 90% were seen once. V usage is TRBV30 and J usage is TRBJ2-1, with 9 positions matching TRBD1. This receptor was obtained from a woman aged 18-29 years who had recovered from COVID-19. Sample: peripheral blood. CDR3 nucleotides: TGTGCCTGGCAGGGACAGGGAGGGCTAGCGCAATTCTTC. Its translation: CAWQGQGGLAQFF.